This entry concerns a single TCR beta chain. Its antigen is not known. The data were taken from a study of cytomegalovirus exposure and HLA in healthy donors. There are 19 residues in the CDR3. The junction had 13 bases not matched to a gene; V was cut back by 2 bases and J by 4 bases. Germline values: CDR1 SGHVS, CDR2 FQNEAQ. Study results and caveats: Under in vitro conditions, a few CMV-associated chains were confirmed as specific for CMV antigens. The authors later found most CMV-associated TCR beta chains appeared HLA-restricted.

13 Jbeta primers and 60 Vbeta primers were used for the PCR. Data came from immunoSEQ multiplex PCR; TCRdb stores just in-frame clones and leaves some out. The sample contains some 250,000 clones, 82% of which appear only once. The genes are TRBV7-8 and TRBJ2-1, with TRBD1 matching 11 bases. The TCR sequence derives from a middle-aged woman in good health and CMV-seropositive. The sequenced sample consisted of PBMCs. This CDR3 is CASSLSPVTGTGGYNEQFF. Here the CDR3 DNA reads TGTGCCAGCAGCTTATCCCCGGTTACCGGGACAGGGGGATACAATGAGCAGTTCTTC.